This is a list of T cell receptor beta chains from one sample in a study of cytomegalovirus exposure and HLA in healthy donors. Generated by immunoSEQ multiplex PCR, the TCRdb table keeps only in-frame clones and is missing some. Of roughly 80,000 clones listed, approximately 60% are singletons. The sequenced sample was PBMCs. These receptors were taken from a male donor in good health and CMV-seropositive. The CDR3 runs from the conserved cysteine through the conserved F or W. The D gene is left open where the match is weak. Some rows mark clone size as missing; the rest say once, few, many or name a class of expanded clone.

cdr3_aa cdr3_nt clone_size j_call d_call v_call
CASSQVDRSGYGYTF TGCGCCAGCAGCCAAGTCGACAGGAGTGGGTATGGCTACACCTTC . TRBJ1-2 . TRBV4-1
CASSLGLAGGNTGELFF TGCGCCAGCAGCCTGGGACTAGCGGGAGGCAACACCGGGGAGCTGTTTTTT . TRBJ2-2 TRBD2 TRBV4-3
CASREGGVTNEKLFF TGTGCCAGCAGGGAAGGCGGTGTTACTAATGAAAAACTGTTTTTT . TRBJ1-4 . TRBV2
CASSLEEDGQETQYF TGTGCCAGCAGCTTAGAGGAGGACGGACAAGAGACCCAGTACTTC few TRBJ2-5 . TRBV13
CSIRRDTDYNEQFF TGCAGCATTAGACGGGACACGGACTACAATGAGCAGTTCTTC . TRBJ2-1 . TRBV29-1
CASSSTGGNQPQHF TGTGCCAGCAGCTCGACAGGGGGCAATCAGCCCCAGCATTTT few TRBJ1-5 TRBD1 TRBV7-2
CASSLTPDRANSYEQYF TGTGCCAGCAGTTTGACCCCCGACAGGGCAAATAGCTACGAGCAGTACTTC . TRBJ2-7 TRBD1 TRBV27
CASSPLPGHLSETQYF TGTGCCAGCAGCCCCCTTCCGGGACACTTAAGCGAGACCCAGTACTTC . TRBJ2-5 . TRBV7-9
CASSVGQGAPGYTF TGTGCCAGCAGCGTCGGACAGGGGGCGCCTGGCTACACCTTC . TRBJ1-2 TRBD1 TRBV9
CASSLGQGGTDTQYF TGTGCCAGCAGCCTCGGACAGGGAGGAACAGATACGCAGTATTTT . TRBJ2-3 TRBD1 TRBV14
CASSSPGERGDEKLFF TGTGCCAGCAGCTCGCCCGGGGAGAGAGGTGATGAAAAACTGTTTTTT . TRBJ1-4 . TRBV5-6
CASSEGGGPLEQYF TGTGCCAGCAGTGAAGGGGGGGGGCCCCTCGAGCAGTACTTC . TRBJ2-7 . TRBV2
CASSYMNTEAFF TGTGCCAGCAGCTATATGAACACTGAAGCTTTCTTT few TRBJ1-1 . TRBV2
CASSLDLLAVTDTQYF TGTGCCAGCAGCTTGGACCTACTAGCGGTCACAGATACGCAGTATTTT . TRBJ2-3 TRBD2 TRBV5-6
CASSQLAGGGGGQFF TGTGCCAGCAGCCAACTAGCGGGAGGGGGGGGCGGGCAGTTCTTC . TRBJ2-1 TRBD2 TRBV7-2
CASSITGGNGYEQYF TGTGCCAGTAGTATCACCGGCGGCAACGGGTACGAGCAGTACTTC . TRBJ2-7 . TRBV19
CASKGDRSSYNEQFF TGTGCCAGCAAGGGAGACAGGTCTTCTTACAATGAGCAGTTCTTC once TRBJ2-1 . TRBV19
CASSSGGSTDTQYF TGTGCCAGCAGTTCGGGGGGCAGCACAGATACGCAGTATTTT . TRBJ2-3 . TRBV28
CASTLGTSGFTDTQYF TGTGCCAGCACCTTGGGGACTAGCGGGTTCACAGATACGCAGTATTTT . TRBJ2-3 TRBD2 TRBV5-6
CASSFDLSANEKLFF TGTGCCAGCAGCTTTGATCTATCGGCTAATGAAAAACTGTTTTTT . TRBJ1-4 . TRBV7-9
CASSLGGSGNTIYF TGTGCCAGCAGCTTAGGAGGCTCTGGAAACACCATATATTTT . TRBJ1-3 . TRBV7-2
CASSLGSADTQYF TGCGCCAGCAGCTTGGGGTCGGCAGATACGCAGTATTTT . TRBJ2-3 . TRBV5-1
CASSQDSGLAINEQFF TGCGCCAGCAGCCAAGACAGCGGACTAGCAATAAATGAGCAGTTCTTC . TRBJ2-1 TRBD2 TRBV4-1
CASSQTSGSYNEQFF TGTGCCAGCAGTCAGACTAGCGGCTCCTACAATGAGCAGTTCTTC . TRBJ2-1 TRBD2 TRBV6-5
CASSPDQGAYEQYF TGTGCCAGCTCACCGGATCAGGGGGCGTACGAGCAGTACTTC . TRBJ2-7 TRBD1 TRBV18
CASSIPGGKREGYTF TGTGCCAGCAGCATACCAGGGGGCAAGAGGGAAGGCTACACCTTC few TRBJ1-2 TRBD1 TRBV7-8
CAISGNSPPVRYF TGTGCCATCAGTGGAAACAGCCCACCGGTGCGGTACTTC few TRBJ2-7 . TRBV10-3
CASNSDRQGRAFF TGTGCCAGCAACTCCGATCGACAGGGGCGGGCTTTCTTT many TRBJ1-1 TRBD1 TRBV6-1
CASRPGQGNQPQHF TGTGCCAGCAGACCGGGACAGGGCAATCAGCCCCAGCATTTT . TRBJ1-5 TRBD1 TRBV27
CASSELDRVDDGYTF TGTGCCAGCAGTGAACTTGACAGGGTGGATGATGGCTACACCTTC . TRBJ1-2 TRBD1 TRBV25-1
CASSQDPGGTGEQFF TGCGCCAGCAGCCAAGACCCCGGCGGGACGGGTGAGCAGTTCTTC . TRBJ2-1 . TRBV4-1
CASSLAGGSYNSPLHF TGTGCCAGCAGCTTGGCAGGGGGGTCCTATAATTCACCCCTCCACTTT . TRBJ1-6 TRBD1 TRBV5-6
CASRTGAETQYF TGTGCCAGCCGGACAGGGGCCGAGACCCAGTACTTC . TRBJ2-5 TRBD1 TRBV25-1
CASSQQESRGTEAFF TGCGCCAGCAGCCAGCAAGAGTCCCGTGGCACTGAAGCTTTCTTT . TRBJ1-1 . TRBV4-1
CAWSAPGLSSCEQYF TGTGCCTGGAGCGCACCGGGACTGAGCTCCTGCGAGCAGTACTTC . TRBJ2-7 . TRBV30
CATSRDSVTPGSIGNTIYF TGTGCCACCAGCAGAGATAGTGTTACCCCGGGTTCTATTGGAAACACCATATATTTT . TRBJ1-3 . TRBV15
CASSILGHPTTNYGYTF TGTGCCAGTAGTATCCTGGGCCATCCAACCACTAACTATGGCTACACCTTC . TRBJ1-2 . TRBV19
CASSFSGAQETQYF TGTGCCAGCAGTTTTTCAGGGGCCCAAGAGACCCAGTACTTC . TRBJ2-5 . TRBV28
CASTETGQASYEQYF TGTGCCAGCACCGAAACGGGACAGGCCTCCTACGAGCAGTACTTC . TRBJ2-7 TRBD1 TRBV27